The rows below give T cell receptor beta chains drawn from one sample of a study of PD-1 blockade in mismatch repair-deficient tumors. Produced via immunoSEQ multiplex PCR; TCRdb's table is partial and in-frame only. The sample holds 100,000 to 150,000 clones, about 88% seen once. This specimen was peripheral blood, taken 44 weeks after starting pembrolizumab. These receptors all stem from an adult with mismatch repair-deficient cancer. Both conserved end residues are part of each CDR3. A D gene is named only where the DNA matches it firmly. Clone size is shown for a subset of rows, as once, few, many or a class of expanded clone.

V gene: TRBV19; J gene: TRBJ1-1; clone size: NA; D gene: NA; CDR3 length: 14; CDR3 DNA: TGTGCCAGTAGTATCCAACATTCGAGCACTGAAGCTTTCTTT; CDR3 protein: CASSIQHSSTEAFF
V gene: TRBV27; J gene: TRBJ2-7; clone size: NA; D gene: NA; CDR3 length: 16; CDR3 DNA: TGTGCCAGCAGTTTAAGGGGGGGGGCAGGGGTCTACGAGCAGTACTTC; CDR3 protein: CASSLRGGAGVYEQYF
V gene: TRBV6-5; J gene: TRBJ2-1; clone size: NA; D gene: NA; CDR3 length: 13; CDR3 DNA: TGTGCCAGCAGTTACCGGCCAGGGGATGAGCAGTTCTTC; CDR3 protein: CASSYRPGDEQFF
V gene: TRBV13; J gene: TRBJ1-2; clone size: NA; D gene: NA; CDR3 length: 16; CDR3 DNA: TGTGCCAGCAGCTTAGTAGGGGCCCAGGGTAACTATGGCTACACCTTC; CDR3 protein: CASSLVGAQGNYGYTF
V gene: TRBV4-2; J gene: TRBJ2-7; clone size: NA; D gene: TRBD1; CDR3 length: 16; CDR3 DNA: TGTGCCAGCAGCCAAGCCGTCGGGACAGGGGTCTACGAGCAGTACTTC; CDR3 protein: CASSQAVGTGVYEQYF
V gene: TRBV5-1; J gene: TRBJ2-1; clone size: NA; D gene: TRBD2; CDR3 length: 15; CDR3 DNA: TGCGCCAGCAGCTTGGAACTAGCGGGAGTTTATGAGCAGTTCTTC; CDR3 protein: CASSLELAGVYEQFF
V gene: TRBV28; J gene: TRBJ2-7; clone size: NA; D gene: TRBD1; CDR3 length: 13; CDR3 DNA: TGTGCCTGCACCAAGACAGGGAGCTACGAGCAGTACTTC; CDR3 protein: CACTKTGSYEQYF
V gene: TRBV10-2; J gene: TRBJ1-4; clone size: NA; D gene: NA; CDR3 length: 15; CDR3 DNA: TGCGCCAGCAGTGGGATAGAACAGGGTAATGAAAAACTGTTTTTT; CDR3 protein: CASSGIEQGNEKLFF
V gene: TRBV9; J gene: TRBJ2-3; clone size: NA; D gene: TRBD2; CDR3 length: 16; CDR3 DNA: TGTGCCAGCAGCGTAGGACTAGCGGGAGTCGTAGATACGCAGTATTTT; CDR3 protein: CASSVGLAGVVDTQYF
V gene: TRBV27; J gene: TRBJ2-2; clone size: NA; D gene: TRBD1; CDR3 length: 18; CDR3 DNA: TGTGCCAGCAGTTTTGTGGTCCGGACAGGGGAGTACACCGGGGAGCTGTTTTTT; CDR3 protein: CASSFVVRTGEYTGELFF
V gene: TRBV4-1; J gene: TRBJ1-1; clone size: NA; D gene: NA; CDR3 length: 14; CDR3 DNA: TGCGCCAGCAGCCAAGTTCAGAGGGCCACTGAAGCTTTCTTT; CDR3 protein: CASSQVQRATEAFF
V gene: TRBV6-4; J gene: TRBJ2-4; clone size: NA; D gene: NA; CDR3 length: 16; CDR3 DNA: TGTGCCAGCAGTGACCCCAGGGAGAAAGCCAAAAACATTCAGTACTTC; CDR3 protein: CASSDPREKAKNIQYF
V gene: TRBV7-9; J gene: TRBJ2-7; clone size: NA; D gene: TRBD2; CDR3 length: 16; CDR3 DNA: TGTGCCAGCAGCTTAGTTTCTAGCGGGAGGACCTACGAGCAGTACTTC; CDR3 protein: CASSLVSSGRTYEQYF
V gene: TRBV25-1; J gene: TRBJ1-2; clone size: NA; D gene: NA; CDR3 length: 13; CDR3 DNA: TGTGCCAGCAGTGAGGGGACAACCTATGGCTACACCTTC; CDR3 protein: CASSEGTTYGYTF
V gene: TRBV28; J gene: TRBJ2-7; clone size: NA; D gene: NA; CDR3 length: 11; CDR3 DNA: TGTGCCAGCAGTTTATCGGTCGAGCAGTACTTC; CDR3 protein: CASSLSVEQYF
V gene: TRBV10-1; J gene: TRBJ2-2; clone size: NA; D gene: TRBD1; CDR3 length: 17; CDR3 DNA: TGCGCCAGCAGTGTCTCATCGGCGGACAGGCACACCGGGGAGCTGTTTTTT; CDR3 protein: CASSVSSADRHTGELFF
V gene: TRBV11-3; J gene: TRBJ1-4; clone size: NA; D gene: TRBD1; CDR3 length: 15; CDR3 DNA: TGTGCCAGCAGCTTGACAGGGGGAGCCGGTGAAAAACTGTTTTTT; CDR3 protein: CASSLTGGAGEKLFF
V gene: TRBV7-8; J gene: TRBJ1-1; clone size: NA; D gene: NA; CDR3 length: 16; CDR3 DNA: TGTGCCAGCAGCAATAACACAGGGATAGTAGGCACTGAAGCTTTCTTT; CDR3 protein: CASSNNTGIVGTEAFF
V gene: TRBV19; J gene: TRBJ2-4; clone size: NA; D gene: TRBD1; CDR3 length: 15; CDR3 DNA: TGTGCCAGTAGTACCGAGGACAGGAAAAAAAACATTCAGTACTTC; CDR3 protein: CASSTEDRKKNIQYF
V gene: TRBV19; J gene: TRBJ1-5; clone size: NA; D gene: TRBD1; CDR3 length: 16; CDR3 DNA: TGTGCCAGTAGAAAAACAGGGGGCAGAGACAATCAGCCCCAGCATTTT; CDR3 protein: CASRKTGGRDNQPQHF
V gene: TRBV10-3; J gene: TRBJ1-1; clone size: NA; D gene: TRBD1; CDR3 length: 14; CDR3 DNA: TGTGCCATCACCACCGGGACAGGGGGTACTGAAGCTTTCTTT; CDR3 protein: CAITTGTGGTEAFF
V gene: TRBV2; J gene: TRBJ1-3; clone size: many; D gene: NA; CDR3 length: 17; CDR3 DNA: TGTGCCAGCAGTGGGGGGAAAATGGCCGACCCTGGAAACACCATATATTTT; CDR3 protein: CASSGGKMADPGNTIYF
V gene: TRBV6-4; J gene: TRBJ2-3; clone size: NA; D gene: NA; CDR3 length: 15; CDR3 DNA: TGTGCCAGCAGTGACGCTGGGATAGGGTCAGATACGCAGTATTTT; CDR3 protein: CASSDAGIGSDTQYF
V gene: TRBV5-1; J gene: TRBJ1-2; clone size: NA; D gene: TRBD1; CDR3 length: 12; CDR3 DNA: TGCGCCAGCAGCTTTCAGGGGGATGGCTACACCTTC; CDR3 protein: CASSFQGDGYTF
V gene: TRBV15; J gene: TRBJ2-7; clone size: NA; D gene: TRBD1; CDR3 length: 15; CDR3 DNA: TGTGCCACCAGCAGAGTAGTTGGACAGGGATACGAGCAGTACTTC; CDR3 protein: CATSRVVGQGYEQYF